This entry lists 25 T cell receptor beta chains sequenced from one sample in a study of spatial heterogeneity in lung cancer. The time point: blood at routine non-recurrence follow-up after resection. Sequencing covered unsorted whole RNA taken from tumor, nontumor lung or frozen PBMC. TCRdb reanalysed the 5' RACE reads using MiXCR and keeps one entry per CDR3 protein. The repertoire holds around 120,000 distinct CDR3 sequences, with 10% to 15% as singletons. Sequencing was performed on PBMCs, taken at follow-up. All receptors come from a male donor with early-stage non-small cell lung cancer.

This clonotype was recorded a few times. J is TRBJ1-5 and V is TRBV19, with D uncertain. The CDR3 totals 17 residues. Trimming cost V 7 bases and J 3 bases, with 22 bases left between them. Germline CDR1 reads LNHDA; CDR2 reads SQIVND (reference sequence). The CDR3 loop is CASTPPGLKYINQPQHF. CDR3 nucleotides: TGTGCCAGTACTCCACCCGGGCTTAAATATATCAATCAGCCCCAGCATTTT.

Concerning this clonotype: A much bigger clone sits one base away, suggesting this may be a read error. The gene calls are TRBV29-1 and TRBJ1-4; the match to TRBD1 covers 8 bases. The CDR3 length is 13 residues. V trimming: 7 bases; J trimming: 5 bases; junction bases outside the gene matches: 6. Germline lookup yields CDR1 SQVTM and CDR2 ANQGSEA. CDR3: CSAARTGNEKLFF. The CDR3, as DNA: TGCAGCGCGGCCAGGACAGGGAATGAAAAACTGTTTTTT.

The V and J genes are TRBV28 and TRBJ2-5, with D perhaps matching TRBD1 (6 bases). The germline V gene has CDR1 MDHEN and CDR2 SYDVKM. The CDR3 is 14 residues long. Trimming removed 4 bases from V and 12 bases from J, with 21 bases in between. CDR3 DNA sequence: TGTGCCAGCAGTTCCCCAGGACGCTTCACAGGGAAGTACTTC. Translated, it gives CASSSPGRFTGKYF.

The chain recombines TRBV6-5 with TRBJ2-7; 11 bases align to TRBD2. Unmatched junction bases numbered 5, after V lost 5 bases and J lost 11 bases. The CDR3 has 12 residues. Looked up from germline, CDR1 is MNHEY and CDR2 is SVGAGI. This CDR3 reads CASSTRSGGEYF. Here the CDR3 DNA reads TGTGCCAGCAGTACACGTAGCGGGGGGGAGTACTTC.

This clonotype came up many times. This sequence joins TRBV7-2 and TRBJ1-5; D is unresolved. CDR1 is SGHTA, CDR2 FQGNSA, per germline. CDR3 size: 13 residues. The ends were cut back, 0 bases at V and 5 bases at J, with 5 bases in the middle. The CDR3, as DNA: TGTGCCAGCAGCTTAGCCCGTCATCAGCCCCAGCATTTT. This sequence encodes CASSLARHQPQHF.

This clonotype was observed at least ten times. The rearrangement links TRBV3-1 to TRBJ1-6, with 12 bases aligning to TRBD1. The ends lost 8 bases at V and 10 bases at J; junction bases unmatched: 6. CDR1 and CDR2 from the germline V gene are LGHDT and YNNKEL (reference sequence). This CDR3 is built from 14 residues. This CDR3 is CASAPGTGGSPLHF. The CDR3 bases are TGTGCCAGCGCCCCCGGGACAGGGGGCTCACCCCTCCACTTT.

The chain has TRBV6-2 or TRBV6-3 and TRBJ2-3; D is ambiguous. Germline CDR1 is MNHEY and CDR2 is SVGEGT. The length of the CDR3 is 12 residues. Trimming pared 4 bases from V and 8 bases from J, leaving 10 bases between. The CDR3 DNA reads as TGTGCCAGCAGTTCCCTCATTGTTACGCAGTATTTT. Translation: CASSSLIVTQYF.

This clonotype showed up just a few times. V usage is TRBV3-1 and J usage is TRBJ2-6; D might be TRBD1 (5 bases). Germline V gene data show CDR1 as LGHDT and CDR2 as YNNKEL (reference sequence). The CDR3 contains 15 residues. Trimming pared 11 bases from V and 0 bases from J, leaving 14 bases between. In DNA form, the CDR3 reads TGTGCCTCCTCGACAGTTTTCTCTGGGGCCAACGTCCTGACTTTC. Translated, it gives CASSTVFSGANVLTF.

This clonotype has just a few counts. J is TRBJ1-5 and V is TRBV10-2; D uncertain. V lost 7 bases to trimming and J lost 10 bases, with 23 bases between them. This CDR3 is built from 15 residues. Germline CDR1 reads WSHSY; CDR2 reads SAAADI. CDR3 loop: CASTRGDDGLSPQHF. The DNA of the CDR3 is TGCGCCAGCACCCGGGGAGACGACGGCCTCAGCCCCCAGCATTTT.

This clonotype was detected many times. The chain uses TRBV11-1 and TRBJ2-7; D is possibly TRBD2 (5 bases). This CDR3 region has 20 residues. Germline V gene data show CDR1 as SGHAT and CDR2 as FQDESV (reference sequence). V was cut by 5 bases and J by 2 bases, with 31 bases left in between. DNA of the CDR3: TGTGCCAGCAGCCGCCCCGCTTTCTTACCGAGGGCACGGATAGCCTACGAGCAGTACTTC. Translated, it gives CASSRPAFLPRARIAYEQYF.

This clonotype was counted ten times or more. This chain links TRBV7-2 with TRBJ2-2; D remains unclear. Per the germline V gene, CDR1 is SGHTA and CDR2 is FQGNSA. The CDR3 is 13 amino acids. Trimming stripped 1 base from V and 6 bases from J, with 6 bases between. This CDR3 reads CASSLVMAGELFF. CDR3 sequence (DNA): TGTGCCAGCAGCTTAGTCATGGCCGGGGAGCTGTTTTTT.

This clonotype has ten or more counts. This rearrangement joins TRBV28 to TRBJ1-5, with TRBD1 as a possible D gene (5 bases). This CDR3 spans 17 amino acids. Trimming removed 6 bases from V and 5 bases from J, with 23 bases in between. CDR1 MDHEN and CDR2 SYDVKM come from the germline V gene. The CDR3 region is CASSPGYKGPLYQPQHF. The CDR3 DNA follows: TGTGCCAGCAGCCCCGGATATAAGGGGCCCTTATATCAGCCCCAGCATTTT.

J is TRBJ1-1 and V is TRBV6-2 or TRBV6-3, with TRBD1 as a possible D gene (6 bases). The germline V gene has CDR1 MNHEY and CDR2 SVGEGT. V was shortened by 2 bases and J by 5 bases, with 6 bases between the two germline ends. This CDR3 comprises 12 residues. The CDR3 DNA sequence: TGTGCCAGCAGTTACGGGACAACTGAAGCTTTCTTT. Translated: CASSYGTTEAFF.

V gene TRBV7-9 combines with J gene TRBJ2-3; possible D gene TRBD1, 5 bases. The germline V and J ends were trimmed by 6 bases and 0 bases, with 16 bases remaining between them. The CDR3 is 16 amino acids. Germline CDR1 reads SEHNR; CDR2 reads FQNEAQ (reference sequence). The CDR3 nucleotides are TGTGCCAGCAGTGAGACGTTACGACAGAGCACAGATACGCAGTATTTT. This codes for CASSETLRQSTDTQYF.

There are a few counts of this clonotype. The V call is TRBV27, the J call TRBJ2-7; D is unclear. Trimming took 0 bases from V and 0 from J, leaving 9 bases between them. The CDR3 sequence is 15 residues long. Germline V CDR1 and CDR2: MNHEY, SMNVEV (reference sequence). The chain's CDR3 is CASSLSIGSSYEQYF. Here the CDR3 DNA reads TGTGCCAGCAGTTTATCGATCGGTAGCTCCTACGAGCAGTACTTC.

This clonotype was recorded at least ten times. J is TRBJ2-7 and V is TRBV18; D gene ambiguous. CDR1 and CDR2 (germline): KGHSH, LQKENI. V was shortened by 2 bases and J by 3 bases, with 11 bases between the two germline ends. The CDR3 is 14 residues long. This chain's CDR3 is CASSPGPHDYEQYF. The CDR3 coding sequence is TGTGCCAGCTCACCAGGCCCCCATGACTACGAGCAGTACTTC. The full variable domain, its missing parts supplied by reference TRBV18 and TRBJ2-7, is NAGVMQNPRHLVRRRGQEARLRCSPMKGHSHVYWYRQLPEEGLKFMVYLQKENIIDESGMPKERFSAEFPKEGPSILRIQQVVRGDSAAYFCASSPGPHDYEQYFGPGTRLTVT.

The rearrangement joins TRBV9 to TRBJ2-1, with D possibly being TRBD1 or TRBD2 (6 bases each). This CDR3 has 16 residues. Trimming removed 4 bases at V and 7 bases at J, with 21 bases between. Germline V gives CDR1 SGDLS, CDR2 YYNGEE. The CDR3 nucleotides read TGTGCCAGCAGCCCTAATGTAGGGGGGCGATGGAATGAGCAGTTCTTC. It is translated as CASSPNVGGRWNEQFF.

This clonotype has ten or more counts. The rearrangement uses TRBV20-1 and TRBJ2-1, with D unclear. V was clipped by 5 bases and J by 5 bases, with 1 base between them. The CDR3 totals 9 residues. Per the germline V gene, CDR1 is DFQATT and CDR2 is SNEGSKA (reference sequence). DNA of the CDR3: TGCAGTGCTCACAATGAGCAGTTCTTC. It yields the protein CSAHNEQFF.

This clonotype was found a few times. The J gene is TRBJ2-7, the V gene TRBV29-1; the D gene is possibly TRBD1 (5 bases). The CDR3 is 13 residues long. Trimming shortened V by 0 bases and J by 8 bases, and 14 bases separated the two germline ends. CDR1 and CDR2 (germline): SQVTM, ANQGSEA. CDR3 nucleotides: TGCAGCGTTGAAGATAGGGGCAGGGCTCAGCAGTACTTC. It yields the protein CSVEDRGRAQQYF.

This clonotype has only a few counts. V is TRBV7-6 and J is TRBJ1-2; D not resolved. Germline CDR1 reads SGHVS; CDR2 reads FNYEAQ. The V gene lost 6 bases and the J gene lost 2 bases, with 7 bases spanning the gap. The CDR3 loop spans 12 amino acids. The CDR3 coding sequence is TGTGCCAGCAGGACACCCAACTATGGCTACACCTTC. Translation gives CASRTPNYGYTF. The full variable domain, with the rest looked up from reference TRBV7-6 and TRBJ1-2, is GAGVSQSPRYKVTKRGQDVALRCDPISGHVSLYWYRQALGQGPEFLTYFNYEAQQDKSGLPNDRFSAERPEGSISTLTIQRTEQRDSAMYRCASRTPNYGYTFGSGTRLTVV.

The chain carries TRBV27 and TRBJ2-7; TRBD2 agrees at 12 bases. Unmatched junction bases numbered 8, after V lost 4 bases and J lost 1 base. The CDR3 totals 17 residues. CDR1 and CDR2 from the germline V gene are MNHEY and SMNVEV (reference sequence). The CDR3 is CASSSPRTSGKSYEQYF. The CDR3 region has the DNA TGTGCCAGCAGTTCCCCCCGGACTAGCGGGAAATCCTACGAGCAGTACTTC.

Many counts were recorded for this clonotype. The genes are TRBV6-5 and TRBJ2-7; D unresolved. Trimming cost V 0 bases and J 0 bases, with 12 bases left between them. Germline assignment: CDR1 MNHEY and CDR2 SVGAGI. The CDR3 extends over 16 amino acids. CDR3 residues: CASSYSIPLSSYEQYF. Here the CDR3 DNA reads TGTGCCAGCAGTTACTCGATTCCTCTTAGCTCCTACGAGCAGTACTTC.

This clonotype was seen at least ten times. The gene calls are TRBV24-1 and TRBJ2-2; TRBD2 might be the D (6 bases). Trimming removed 7 bases at V and 1 base at J, with 15 bases between. Germline V gene lookup returns CDR1 KGHDR and CDR2 SFDVKD. This CDR3 contains 16 residues. The CDR3 DNA reads as TGTGCCACCAGGTCCGGAGGGCGAGGGAACACCGGGGAGCTGTTTTTT. Encoded protein: CATRSGGRGNTGELFF.

This clonotype was seen a few times. The CDR3 DNA sequence: TGTGCCAGCAGCCGGGGGAACGGAATCTCTGGAAACACCATATATTTT. Its protein is CASSRGNGISGNTIYF. The J gene is TRBJ1-3, the V gene TRBV7-6; a possible D gene is TRBD1 (5 bases). The CDR3 loop spans 16 amino acids. With 5 bases removed from V and 0 bases from J, the gap between germline ends came to 14 bases. Germline loops: CDR1 SGHVS, CDR2 FNYEAQ.

This chain links TRBV2 with TRBJ2-2; no clear D. Germline loops: CDR1 SNHLY, CDR2 FYNNEI. V was shortened by 2 bases and J by 6 bases, with 7 bases between the two germline ends. There are 13 residues in the CDR3. CDR3 amino acids: CASSERVPGELFF. CDR3 DNA sequence: TGTGCCAGCAGTGAAAGGGTTCCCGGGGAGCTGTTTTTT.